This T cell receptor (beta chain) was sequenced for a study of T cells in Graves' hyperthyroidism and ophthalmopathy. This clonotype was detected only a few times. Per germline, CDR1 SGHDN and CDR2 FVKESK. V was pared by 3 bases and J by 7 bases, with 11 bases of the junction left unmatched. This CDR3 is built from 15 residues. The investigators amplified TCR beta CDR3 regions from RNA transcripts. First-round RT-PCR with HTBI primers amplified the TCR CDR3 region. A single record per CDR3 protein comes from TCRdb applying MiXCR to the multiplex PCR reads. In the table there are some 500,000 distinct CDR3 sequences, around an eighth of which are singletons.

Sequences were obtained from blood. The V and J genes are TRBV14 and TRBJ1-2; 7 bases align to TRBD1. This clonotype was obtained from a woman aged 18-30 years with Graves' hyperthyroidism. DNA for the CDR3: TGTGCCAGCAGCCATAGGGACAGCCCTCCGGGTGGCTACACCTTC. As protein: CASSHRDSPPGGYTF.